One and the same sample provided the 10 T cell receptor beta chains below, sequenced in a study of monozygotic twins with inflammatory bowel disease. TCRdb re-called the 5' RACE reads, yielding one record per CDR3 amino acid sequence without DNA. The repertoire table contains about 300,000 distinct CDR3 sequences. Sequencing was performed on blood. Every receptor here comes from a human donor with ulcerative colitis or Crohn's disease, or a healthy co-twin of an affected twin (not recorded which).

The chain combines TRBV20-1 with TRBJ2-7; TCRdb outputs TRBD1, but without DNA this stays unchecked. Germline V lookup: CDR1 DFQATT, CDR2 SNEGSKA (reference sequence). The CDR3 loop spans 14 amino acids. The CDR3 protein is CSAREGGVHYEQYF.

This sequence joins TRBV2 and TRBJ1-1; TCRdb gives TRBD1 as the D gene, but with no DNA this cannot be confirmed. Germline CDR1 SNHLY, CDR2 FYNNEI. This CDR3 spans 11 amino acids. The chain's CDR3 is CASSTTGEAFF.

The chain links TRBV6-2 or TRBV6-3 to TRBJ2-1. Per germline, CDR1 MNHEY and CDR2 SVGEGT. The CDR3 is made up of 13 amino acids. CDR3 in amino acids: CASKRSSYNEQFF.

The V call is TRBV6-1, the J call TRBJ2-5; TCRdb's assignment of TRBD1 cannot be checked, as there is no DNA. Germline CDR1 and CDR2: MNHNS and SASEGT. This CDR3 is built from 14 residues. CDR3 protein: CASKRTGGSETQYF.

This chain joins TRBV5-5 and TRBJ2-3; absent DNA, TCRdb's TRBD2 call cannot be checked. The CDR3 spans 16 residues. Germline V lookup: CDR1 SGHKS, CDR2 YYEKEE (reference sequence). The CDR3 loop is CASSLSGGRATDTQYF.

The CDR3 loop is CAWSVRGTYNSPLHF. V and J are TRBV30 and TRBJ1-6; the D call from TCRdb, TRBD1, cannot be confirmed without DNA. This CDR3 has 15 amino acids. Germline V gene data show CDR1 as GTSNPN and CDR2 as SVGIG (reference sequence).

The chain links TRBV20-1 to TRBJ1-6; as DNA is missing, the TRBD1 call by TCRdb cannot be tested. CDR3 length: 16 amino acids. CDR1 DFQATT and CDR2 SNEGSKA come from the germline V gene (reference sequence). The CDR3 protein is CSASLYRGGRNSPLHF.

The V and J genes are TRBV10-3 and TRBJ2-3; TCRdb gives TRBD2 as the D gene, but with no DNA this cannot be confirmed. CDR1 is ENHRY, CDR2 SYGVKD, per germline. The CDR3 has 15 amino acids. CDR3 sequence reads: CAISDNLAGFDTQYF.

This chain links TRBV5-6 with TRBJ2-4. The CDR3 covers 16 residues. Germline CDR1 reads SGHDT; CDR2 reads YYEEEE. CDR3 loop: CASSSGPAFSVNIQYF.

The CDR3 protein is CASSLGRASSYNSPLHF. The gene calls are TRBV5-1 and TRBJ1-6. CDR3 length: 17 amino acids. The germline CDR1 and CDR2 sequences are SGHRS and YFSETQ. The whole variable domain, remainder taken from reference TRBV5-1 and TRBJ1-6, is KAGVTQTPRYLIKTRGQQVTLSCSPISGHRSVSWYQQTPGQGLQFLFEYFSETQRNKGNFPGRFSGRQFSNSRSEMNVSTLELGDSALYLCASSLGRASSYNSPLHFGNGTRLTVT.